The table lists the clone carrying this T cell receptor beta chain with a count of one. Described time point: late sampling 161 to 241 days after vaccination in a few convalescent patients. V lost 1 base, J lost 2 bases, and 18 bases lay in between. CDR1 is SEHNR and CDR2 is FQNEAQ in the germline V gene (reference sequence). CDR3 length: 18 amino acids. Using its own MiXCR run on the PCR reads, TCRdb lists one record per CDR3 protein. Among 25,000 or so distinct CDR3 sequences listed, approximately 48% were seen once. These data belong to a study of vaccination and CD4 T cells after COVID-19. Overall study: For a few convalescent patients, sampling occurred both at day 14 and at days 161 to 241 after vaccination.

V is TRBV7-9 and J is TRBJ1-5; D is uncertain. This clonotype originated in a human donor who had recovered from COVID-19. The sample was CD4+ T cells from blood, taken about 7 months after SARS-CoV-2 vaccination. CDR3 protein: CASSLGWGNGSGNQPQHF. In nucleotides, the CDR3 is TGTGCCAGCAGCTTAGGATGGGGTAATGGTTCAGGCAATCAGCCCCAGCATTTT.